These T cell receptor beta chains were read from a single sample in a study of beta chain features in type 1 diabetes. Measured with immunoSEQ multiplex PCR; TCRdb has only the in-frame clones, and not every one. The sample contains 330,000 or so clones, 15% to 20% of which appear only once. Sequencing input: naive CD4+ T cells from blood. These receptors were collected from a young woman in good health. Each CDR3 is given with its conserved first and last residue. Fields, in order: J gene, clone size, V gene, D gene, CDR3 protein, CDR3 DNA. The D gene is left open where the match is weak. Only some rows state a clone size, as once, few, many or a class for expanded clones.

TRBJ2-7 | NA | TRBV30 | TRBD2 | CAWSPAPTSGGTYEQYF | TGTGCCTGGAGTCCCGCGCCTACTAGCGGGGGTACCTACGAGCAGTACTTC
TRBJ2-7 | few | TRBV18 | NA | CASSPGAGPYEQYF | TGTGCCAGCTCACCGGGGGCCGGACCCTACGAGCAGTACTTC
TRBJ1-1 | NA | TRBV30 | TRBD1 | CAWSVTGGARTEAFF | TGTGCCTGGAGCGTTACAGGGGGAGCAAGGACTGAAGCTTTCTTT
TRBJ1-1 | few | TRBV9 | NA | CASSVPGNTEAFF | TGTGCCAGCAGCGTCCCAGGGAACACTGAAGCTTTCTTT
TRBJ1-5 | NA | TRBV15 | NA | CATSRDLAGNQPQHF | TGTGCCACCAGCAGAGATCTGGCCGGCAATCAGCCCCAGCATTTT
TRBJ2-2 | few | TRBV4-1 | TRBD2 | CASSPGLAVVGELFF | TGCGCCAGCAGCCCGGGACTAGCGGTTGTTGGGGAGCTGTTTTTT
TRBJ2-5 | NA | TRBV7-2 | TRBD2 | CASSFLAGDQETQYF | TGTGCCAGCAGCTTCTTAGCGGGGGACCAAGAGACCCAGTACTTC
TRBJ2-3 | NA | TRBV5-1 | TRBD2 | CASSLGLAVSTDTQYF | TGCGCCAGCAGCTTGGGACTAGCGGTTAGCACAGATACGCAGTATTTT
TRBJ2-1 | few | TRBV11-3 | TRBD1 | CASSRQGSSTGYNEQFF | TGTGCCAGCAGCCGACAGGGTAGCTCGACGGGGTACAATGAGCAGTTCTTC
TRBJ1-5 | few | TRBV18 | TRBD1 | CASSLGTGKNQPQHF | TGTGCCAGCTCACTTGGGACAGGGAAGAATCAGCCCCAGCATTTT
TRBJ2-4 | few | TRBV14 | NA | CASSQGALRTSKAKNIQYF | TGTGCCAGCAGCCAAGGGGCATTGCGGACTTCCAAAGCCAAAAACATTCAGTACTTC
TRBJ1-2 | few | TRBV29-1 | NA | CSVGQFYGYTF | TGCAGCGTCGGACAGTTCTATGGCTACACCTTC
TRBJ2-3 | NA | TRBV7-3 | TRBD2 | CASSLGTSADTQYF | TGTGCCAGCAGCTTAGGGACTAGCGCAGATACGCAGTATTTT
TRBJ2-3 | few | TRBV29-1 | NA | CSADWTSTDTQYF | TGCAGCGCTGACTGGACTAGCACAGATACGCAGTATTTT
TRBJ1-2 | NA | TRBV7-3 | TRBD1 | CASSPGTGPHGYTF | TGTGCCAGCAGCCCCGGGACAGGCCCCCATGGCTACACCTTC
TRBJ2-7 | NA | TRBV11-2 | TRBD2 | CASRAGGYEQYF | TGTGCCAGCAGGGCGGGAGGCTACGAGCAGTACTTC
TRBJ1-2 | few | TRBV30 | TRBD1 | CAWSVQGNNGYTF | TGTGCCTGGAGTGTACAGGGGAATAATGGCTACACCTTC
TRBJ1-1 | NA | TRBV6-5 | NA | CASSSWAGNTEAFF | TGTGCCAGCAGTTCTTGGGCCGGGAACACTGAAGCTTTCTTT